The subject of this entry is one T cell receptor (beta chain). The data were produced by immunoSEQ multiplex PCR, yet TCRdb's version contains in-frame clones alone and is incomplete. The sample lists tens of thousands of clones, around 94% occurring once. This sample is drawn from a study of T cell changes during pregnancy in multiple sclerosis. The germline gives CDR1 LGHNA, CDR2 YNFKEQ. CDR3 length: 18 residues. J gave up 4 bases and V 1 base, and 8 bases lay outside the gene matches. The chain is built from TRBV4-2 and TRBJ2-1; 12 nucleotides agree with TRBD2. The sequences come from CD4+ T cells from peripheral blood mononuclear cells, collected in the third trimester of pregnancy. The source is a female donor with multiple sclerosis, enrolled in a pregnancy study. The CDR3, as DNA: TGTGCCAGCAGCCAAGGGGATCGGACTAGCGGGACATACAATGAGCAGTTCTTC. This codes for CASSQGDRTSGTYNEQFF.